This T cell receptor beta chain appears in the sequencing data of a study of blood T cell repertoires in COVID-19. This CDR3 comprises 16 residues. Germline values: CDR1 MNHEY, CDR2 SVGAGI. Losses at the gene ends were 2 bases for V and 4 bases for J; bases not matched to a gene: 8. The data were produced by immunoSEQ multiplex PCR, yet TCRdb's version contains in-frame clones alone and is incomplete. The sample carries some 40,000 clones, less than 70% recorded once. The chain links TRBV6-5 to TRBJ2-7; TRBD2 agrees at 10 bases. The sequence derives from a man older than 75 with acute or convalescent COVID-19. Sequenced sample: peripheral blood. The CDR3 coding sequence is TGTGCCAGCAGTTACAGGGCTAGCGGGAGAGGTTACGAGCAGTACTTC. As protein: CASSYRASGRGYEQYF.